This passage covers 21 T cell receptor beta chains from one sample sequenced in a study of Graves' ophthalmopathy and Graves' hyperthyroidism (dated by TCRdb to 2016 to 2019). Sequencer: Illumina HiSeq 2000. TCR beta CDR3 regions were amplified from RNA transcripts for repertoire sequencing. HTBI primers and the Qiagen OneStep RT-PCR kit were used in a first-round RT-PCR, which was followed by a second-round multiplex PCR, size selection and purification. In-frame beta chains were kept once TCRdb had trimmed the public reads at Q25 with fastp and called clones with MiXCR. CDR3 protein duplicates are merged, each entry listing the most common genes and DNA. The sample table records hundreds of thousands of distinct CDR3 sequences; around 21% of these occur just once. The top ten constitute under 3% of the sample. Sequenced input: peripheral blood. These TCRs come from a woman under 30 with stable Graves' hyperthyroidism. Donor details come from another sample of the same person, matched by shared clones.

This clonotype has ten or more counts. This chain links TRBV6-5 with TRBJ1-2, with TRBD1 matching 7 bases. From germline, CDR1 is MNHEY and CDR2 SVGAGI. The CDR3 runs to 15 residues. With V trimmed by 0 bases and J by 6 bases, 7 bases remained unmatched. The CDR3 is CASSYSWGRGHGYTF. The CDR3 nucleotides read TGTGCCAGCAGTTACTCGTGGGGGAGGGGGCATGGCTACACCTTC.

This clonotype was detected many times. The chain employs TRBV24-1 and TRBJ2-2, with D hard to call. The CDR3 extends over 14 amino acids. Per the germline V gene, CDR1 is KGHDR and CDR2 is SFDVKD. V lost 0 bases and J 5 bases, leaving 6 bases between the germline ends. The CDR3 DNA follows: TGTGCCACCAGTGATTTGGGCCGAACCGGGGAGCTGTTTTTT. Protein: CATSDLGRTGELFF.

This clonotype appeared many times. The chain has TRBV2 and TRBJ1-1; D gene unclear. Trimming removed 3 bases at V and 2 bases at J, with 10 bases between. The CDR3 is 14 amino acids. CDR1 is SNHLY and CDR2 is FYNNEI in the germline V gene. This CDR3 reads CASSDLTPNTEAFF. The CDR3 region has the DNA TGTGCCAGCAGTGATTTGACACCTAACACTGAAGCTTTCTTT.

In this sample, this clonotype turned up many times. The V call is TRBV29-1, the J call TRBJ1-2; D uncertain. The CDR3 totals 10 residues. Trimming cost V 6 bases and J 4 bases, with 6 bases left between them. Germline CDR1 is SQVTM and CDR2 is ANQGSEA. CDR3 DNA sequence: TGCAGCGTGAACAGCTATGGCTACACCTTC. Its protein is CSVNSYGYTF.

Many counts were recorded for this clonotype. The rearrangement uses TRBV29-1 and TRBJ1-2, with TRBD1 as a possible D gene (5 bases). Germline V lookup: CDR1 SQVTM, CDR2 ANQGSEA. V gave up 1 base and J gave up 1 base, with 13 bases separating them. CDR3 size: 15 residues. The CDR3 DNA is TGCAGCGTTGAAGGAGCTGGGGACGTTAACTATGGCTACACCTTC. It is translated as CSVEGAGDVNYGYTF.

This clonotype showed up many times. The rearrangement links TRBV7-3 to TRBJ1-2, with D possibly matching TRBD1 (5 bases). The CDR3 runs 16 residues. In germline, CDR1 is SGHTA, CDR2 FQGTGA. Trimming took off 6 bases at V and 5 bases at J, with 22 bases between the two ends. The chain's CDR3 is CASRPLYPRVGYGYTF. In nucleotides, the CDR3 is TGTGCCAGCAGACCCCTCTACCCCAGGGTAGGTTATGGCTACACCTTC.

This clonotype was recorded at least ten times. The chain carries TRBV12-3 or TRBV12-4 and TRBJ2-2, with TRBD2 as a possible D gene (6 bases). This CDR3 spans 15 amino acids. Trimming stripped 6 bases from V and 6 bases from J, with 17 bases between. CDR3 sequence: CASSRSRRGSGELFF. CDR3 coding DNA: TGTGCCAGCAGCCGGTCCCGACGGGGGTCCGGGGAGCTGTTTTTT.

There are many counts of this clonotype. The rearrangement uses TRBV2 and TRBJ2-5; D might be TRBD1 (5 bases). Per the germline V gene, CDR1 is SNHLY and CDR2 is FYNNEI. The germline V and J ends were trimmed by 4 bases and 5 bases, with 17 bases remaining between them. The CDR3 has 15 amino acids. CDR3 nucleotides: TGTGCCAGCAGTGCGGGCAGGGCCTCGGGCGAGACCCAGTACTTC. Translated: CASSAGRASGETQYF.

The rearrangement links TRBV2 to TRBJ2-7; 14 positions match TRBD2. This CDR3 spans 15 amino acids. Germline V gene data show CDR1 as SNHLY and CDR2 as FYNNEI. After removal of 4 bases from V and 5 bases from J, the junction contained 4 bases not matched to a gene. CDR3 loop: CASSGLAGGPHEQYF. CDR3 sequence (DNA): TGTGCCAGCAGTGGACTAGCGGGAGGGCCCCACGAGCAGTACTTC.

This clonotype occurred many times. The rearrangement uses TRBV20-1 and TRBJ1-2; TRBD1 matches 7 bases. Germline loops: CDR1 DFQATT, CDR2 SNEGSKA (reference sequence). After removal of 3 bases from V and 4 bases from J, the junction contained 14 bases not matched to a gene. The CDR3 contains 16 residues. The CDR3 here is CSARDINRGLGYGYTF. The CDR3 coding sequence is TGCAGTGCTAGGGATATTAACAGGGGTTTAGGCTATGGCTACACCTTC.

This clonotype came up many times. The rearrangement joins TRBV11-1 to TRBJ1-2; D unresolved. Deletions cut 2 bases from V and 8 bases from J, with 12 bases between. CDR1 is SGHAT and CDR2 is FQDESV in the germline V gene (reference sequence). This CDR3 has 13 residues. The CDR3 coding sequence is TGTGCCAGCAGCTTACGTTGGGGTCTAGGCTACACCTTC. Protein product: CASSLRWGLGYTF.

The chain carries TRBV6-1 and TRBJ2-5; D is uncertain. V lost 10 bases and J 1 base, leaving 13 bases between the germline ends. This CDR3 has 13 amino acids. Germline lookup yields CDR1 MNHNS and CDR2 SASEGT. The CDR3 here is CAIKGRLQETQYF. The CDR3 coding sequence is TGTGCCATCAAAGGACGTCTCCAAGAGACCCAGTACTTC.

Ten or more counts support this clonotype. The chain links TRBV28 to TRBJ1-5; tentative D call: TRBD1 (6 bases). CDR1 is MDHEN and CDR2 is SYDVKM in the germline V gene. Trimming took 4 bases from V and 4 from J, leaving 8 bases between them. The CDR3 loop spans 13 amino acids. The CDR3, as DNA: TGTGCCAGCAGTTCAGGGGCGAATCAGCCCCAGCATTTT. Encoded protein: CASSSGANQPQHF.

The sample holds many counts of this clonotype. V usage is TRBV20-1 and J usage is TRBJ2-2; 14 nucleotides match TRBD2. Germline trimming cut 6 bases from V and 7 bases from J; bases unmatched to any gene: 10. Germline V gives CDR1 DFQATT, CDR2 SNEGSKA (reference sequence). The CDR3 spans 16 residues. CDR3 sequence (DNA): TGCAGTGCACTGGGACTAGCGGGAGCATTTAGCGGGGAGCTGTTTTTT. Its protein is CSALGLAGAFSGELFF.

This chain's CDR3 is CASSFGSGGGRAQHF. In DNA form, the CDR3 reads TGTGCCAGCAGTTTTGGTTCAGGGGGCGGTCGGGCCCAGCATTTT. This chain connects TRBV6-2 or TRBV6-3 to TRBJ1-5; 8 nucleotides line up with TRBD1. The CDR3 sequence is 15 residues long. The V segment lost 4 bases and the J segment 11 bases; nucleotides outside the gene matches: 13. Germline V gives CDR1 MNHEY, CDR2 SVGEGT.

The V and J genes are TRBV6-1 and TRBJ2-2; 9 bases map to TRBD1. This CDR3 has 13 amino acids. J gave up 3 bases and V 11 bases, and 4 bases lay outside the gene matches. Germline CDR1 MNHNS, CDR2 SASEGT. In nucleotides, the CDR3 is TGTGCCCGCCGGGACAGGGACACCGGGGAGCTGTTTTTT. It codes for CARRDRDTGELFF.

The chain couples TRBV20-1 to TRBJ2-2; 13 nucleotides align to TRBD2. Trimming at V came to 0 bases and at J to 2 bases, leaving 6 bases not matched to a gene. In germline, CDR1 is DFQATT, CDR2 SNEGSKA (reference sequence). CDR3 length: 18 residues. The CDR3 sequence is CSARDTGLAGRNTGELFF. As DNA, the CDR3 is TGCAGTGCTAGAGATACGGGACTAGCGGGGCGCAACACCGGGGAGCTGTTTTTT.

This clonotype was seen at least ten times. The chain has TRBV28 and TRBJ1-1; D is undetermined. V gave up 6 bases and J gave up 0 bases, with 2 bases separating them. Germline CDR1 and CDR2: MDHEN and SYDVKM. This CDR3 is built from 11 residues. The CDR3 DNA reads TGTGCCAGCAGGGTGAACACTGAAGCTTTCTTT. Its translation: CASRVNTEAFF.

This clonotype was observed at least ten times. This chain links TRBV30 with TRBJ2-2; 8 bases agree with TRBD1. Looked up from germline, CDR1 is GTSNPN and CDR2 is SVGIG (reference sequence). The CDR3 has 15 residues. CDR3 nucleotide sequence: TGTGCTCACAGGGGGTTCGGGTGGGACACCGGGGAGCTGTTTTTT. Protein product: CAHRGFGWDTGELFF.

This clonotype appeared a few times. The genes are TRBV7-2 and TRBJ1-2; TRBD1 might be the D (6 bases). V lost 2 bases and J 4 bases, leaving 11 bases between the germline ends. Germline values: CDR1 SGHTA, CDR2 FQGNSA. The CDR3 is 14 amino acids. CDR3 in amino acids: CASSLLDSLYGYTF. The CDR3 DNA reads as TGTGCCAGCAGCTTACTGGACAGCCTCTATGGCTACACCTTC.

This clonotype was counted many times. The J gene is TRBJ2-7, the V gene TRBV7-8, with D perhaps matching TRBD1 or TRBD2 (5 bases each). The V end was cut by 5 bases, the J end by 3 bases, with 17 bases between. This CDR3 spans 15 amino acids. The germline gives CDR1 SGHVS, CDR2 FQNEAQ. DNA of the CDR3: TGTGCCAGCAGCCCGGAGGCAGGGTTACTCTACGAGCAGTACTTC. Residues: CASSPEAGLLYEQYF.